Here is one TCR beta chain with its context. This CDR3 has 15 amino acids. Germline V gene sequence: CDR1 LNHNV, CDR2 YYDKDF (reference sequence). This record belongs to a study of CXCR3-negative and CXCR3-positive naive CD8 T cells. Naive CD8+ T cells displayed a CD45RO-CCR7+CD27+CD95- phenotype. TRB cDNA libraries were made by UMI-labeled 5' RACE. TCRdb reanalyzed the 5' RACE reads, giving one entry per CDR3 protein sequence and no DNA. Found here are approximately 26,000 distinct CDR3 sequences; the top ten clones hold about 2.6%. Material: naive CXCR3- CD8+ T cells from blood. Described subset: CD45RO-CCR7+CD27+CD95- naive CD8+ T cells lacking CXCR3 (TNR3-). This chain uses TRBV15 with TRBJ2-7; the TCRdb call, TRBD1, lacks DNA for checking. The receptor comes from a human donor in good health. Some clones in this sample may be carry-over from other donors' samples. This CDR3 is CATSKSGTGRYEQYF.